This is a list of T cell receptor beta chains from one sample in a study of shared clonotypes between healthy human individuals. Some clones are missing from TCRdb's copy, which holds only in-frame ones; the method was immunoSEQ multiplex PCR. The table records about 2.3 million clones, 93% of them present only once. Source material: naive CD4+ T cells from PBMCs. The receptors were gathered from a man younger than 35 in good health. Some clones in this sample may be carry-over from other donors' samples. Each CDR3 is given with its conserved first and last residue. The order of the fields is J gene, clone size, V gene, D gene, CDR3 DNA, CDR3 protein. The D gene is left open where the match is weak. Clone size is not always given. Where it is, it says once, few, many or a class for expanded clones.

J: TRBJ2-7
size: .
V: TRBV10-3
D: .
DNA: TGTGCCATCAGTGACGTCAGTTCCTACGAGCAGTACTTC
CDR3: CAISDVSSYEQYF

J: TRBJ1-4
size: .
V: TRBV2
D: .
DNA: TGTGCCAGCAGTGCCCATGAAAAACTGTTTTTT
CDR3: CASSAHEKLFF

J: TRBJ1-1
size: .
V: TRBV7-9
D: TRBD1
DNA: TGTGCCAGCAGCTTACCGGGGGACAGGGCGGTGGAGGTTGAAGCTTTCTTT
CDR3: CASSLPGDRAVEVEAFF

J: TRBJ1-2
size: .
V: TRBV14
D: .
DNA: TGTGCCAGCAGCCAAGTCTTGGCAGGGGCGTACTATGGCTACACCTTC
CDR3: CASSQVLAGAYYGYTF

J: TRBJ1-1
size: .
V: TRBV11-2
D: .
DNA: TGTGCCAGCAGCTTAGAACCCACTGAAGCTTTCTTT
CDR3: CASSLEPTEAFF

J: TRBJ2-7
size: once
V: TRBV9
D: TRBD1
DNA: TGTGCCAGCAGCCCGAGGGGGACAGTCGTTTTGTACGAGCAGTACTTC
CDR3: CASSPRGTVVLYEQYF

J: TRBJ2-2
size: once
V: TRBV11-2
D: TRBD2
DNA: TGTGCCAGCACCCAAGGTGCGGGAGCTGTCGGGGAGCTGTTTTTT
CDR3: CASTQGAGAVGELFF

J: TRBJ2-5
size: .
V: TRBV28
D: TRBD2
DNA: TGTGCCAGCAGTTTATTGTCCGACAGGGGAAACAGCGGGAGGGGCGAGACCCAGTACTTC
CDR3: CASSLLSDRGNSGRGETQYF

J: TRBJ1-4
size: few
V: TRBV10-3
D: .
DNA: TGTGCCATCAGTGTTGGCCAGGGCGGTGAAAAACTGTTTTTT
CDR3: CAISVGQGGEKLFF

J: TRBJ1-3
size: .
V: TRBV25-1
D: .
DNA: TGTGCCAGCAGTGCCCCAGACAGACCCTCTGGAAACACCATATATTTT
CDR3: CASSAPDRPSGNTIYF

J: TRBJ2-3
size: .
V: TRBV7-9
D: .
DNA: TGTGCCAGCAGTTCAACAGGGGATACGCAGTATTTT
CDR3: CASSSTGDTQYF

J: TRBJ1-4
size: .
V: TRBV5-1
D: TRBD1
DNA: TGCGCCAGCAGCTGGGGGGACAGACAAACTAATGAAAAACTGTTTTTT
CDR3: CASSWGDRQTNEKLFF

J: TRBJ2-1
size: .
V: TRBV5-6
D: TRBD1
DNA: TGTGCCAGCAGCTTCCAACAGGGGGCACGGTCCTACAATGAGCAGTTCTTC
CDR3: CASSFQQGARSYNEQFF

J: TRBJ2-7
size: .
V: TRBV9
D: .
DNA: TGTGCCAGCAGCGTAGGAGTTGACTACGAGCAGTACTTC
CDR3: CASSVGVDYEQYF

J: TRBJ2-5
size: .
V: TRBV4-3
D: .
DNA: TGCGCCAGCAGCCAGGGACCCCAAGAGACCCAGTACTTC
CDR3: CASSQGPQETQYF

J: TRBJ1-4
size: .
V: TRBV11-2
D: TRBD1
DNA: TGTGCCAGCAGCACCCGGGACAGCCTTAATGAAAAACTGTTTTTT
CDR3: CASSTRDSLNEKLFF

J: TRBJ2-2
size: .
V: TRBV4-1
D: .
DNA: TGCGCCAGCAGCCAAGATAATCGGTGGTCGCAGGGAATTACCGGGGAGCTGTTTTTT
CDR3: CASSQDNRWSQGITGELFF

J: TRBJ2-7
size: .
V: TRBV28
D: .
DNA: TGTGCCAGCACAGGGCCTTCAAGGCTATACTCATCCTACGAGCAGTACTTC
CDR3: CASTGPSRLYSSYEQYF

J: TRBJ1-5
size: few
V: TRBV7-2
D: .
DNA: TGTGCCAGCAGCTTAGGGCCACTTGGTCAGCCCCAGCATTTT
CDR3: CASSLGPLGQPQHF

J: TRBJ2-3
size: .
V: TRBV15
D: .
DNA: TGTGCCACCAGCAGACAGGCAGATACGCAGTATTTT
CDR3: CATSRQADTQYF

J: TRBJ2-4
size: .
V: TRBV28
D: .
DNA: TGTGCCAGCAACCTGTACCGGGGAAACATTCAGTACTTC
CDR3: CASNLYRGNIQYF

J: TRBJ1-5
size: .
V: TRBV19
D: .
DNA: TGTGCCAGTAGTATCCGTTTCAATCAGCCCCAGCATTTT
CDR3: CASSIRFNQPQHF

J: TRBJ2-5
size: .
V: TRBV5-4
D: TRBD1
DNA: TGTGCCAGCAGCCTGACAGGGTTTGAGGATAAGACCCAGTACTTC
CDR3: CASSLTGFEDKTQYF

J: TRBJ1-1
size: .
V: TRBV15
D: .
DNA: TGTGCCACCAGCAGAGATCAGGGAGAAGAAGCTTTCTTT
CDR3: CATSRDQGEEAFF

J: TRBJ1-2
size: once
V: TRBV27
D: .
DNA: TGTGCCAGCAGTTTATCCTGGACAGTTAATGGCTACACCTTC
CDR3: CASSLSWTVNGYTF

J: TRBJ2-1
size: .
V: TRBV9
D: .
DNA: TGTGCCAGCAGCGTAGCCGAGTTGGCTGAGCAGTTCTTC
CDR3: CASSVAELAEQFF